These T cell receptor beta chains were read from a single sample in a study of blood T cell repertoires in COVID-19. Generated by immunoSEQ multiplex PCR, the TCRdb table keeps only in-frame clones and is missing some. In the table there are roughly 60,000 clones, more than 65% of which are singletons. The sample consisted of peripheral blood. The receptor source for this set is a woman between 55 and 75 years old with acute or convalescent COVID-19. The CDR3 runs from the conserved cysteine through the conserved F or W. The D gene is left open where the match is weak. Only part of the rows carry a size: once, few, many, or a class if the clone is expanded.

V gene,clone size,D gene,J gene,CDR3 DNA,CDR3 protein
TRBV5-1,once,-,TRBJ1-5,TGCGCCAGCAGCCTACCCAATAGCAATCAGCCCCAGCATTTT,CASSLPNSNQPQHF
TRBV5-5,once,-,TRBJ1-3,TGTGCCAGCACTCCGGACACCTTCTCTGGAAACACCATATATTTT,CASTPDTFSGNTIYF
TRBV6-5,-,-,TRBJ1-6,TGTGCCAGCAGTTTAGCGGGGGAAACACCCCTCCACTTT,CASSLAGETPLHF
TRBV19,-,-,TRBJ2-7,TGTGCCAGTCAGGAGGGCGTCAACTACGAGCAGTACTTC,CASQEGVNYEQYF
TRBV6-5,-,TRBD2,TRBJ2-7,TGTGCCAGCAGTTACTCACCGGGACTAGCTTATTACGAGCAGTACTTC,CASSYSPGLAYYEQYF
TRBV5-1,-,TRBD1,TRBJ1-1,TGCGCCAGCGTCGGGGGACAGGGAACCGAAGCTTTCTTT,CASVGGQGTEAFF
TRBV28,-,TRBD2,TRBJ2-7,TGTGCCAGCAGTTTAGGGGTTAGCGGGGTCTCCTACGAGCAGTACTTC,CASSLGVSGVSYEQYF
TRBV2,-,-,TRBJ1-6,TGTGCCAGCAGTGAAATCGGGCAGGGAAATTCACCCCTCCACTTT,CASSEIGQGNSPLHF
TRBV18,-,TRBD1,TRBJ2-1,TGTGCCAGCTCACCGATGGGTCAACCGGGACAGAGCACGTACTACAATGAGCAGTTCTTC,CASSPMGQPGQSTYYNEQFF
TRBV30,-,-,TRBJ1-1,TGTGCCTGGACCGGACAGCAGAACACTGAAGCTTTCTTT,CAWTGQQNTEAFF
TRBV6-5,-,TRBD1,TRBJ1-2,TGTGCCAGCAGCGCCGACAGGGGCGCCTTTGGCTACACCTTC,CASSADRGAFGYTF
TRBV14,-,-,TRBJ2-7,TGTGCCAGCAGCCAAGACAGGGTGGGGCAGTACTTC,CASSQDRVGQYF
TRBV2,-,TRBD2,TRBJ2-7,TGTGCCAGCAGGGGGTCCTTAACACGGGGACTAGCGGGGCACGAGCAGTACTTC,CASRGSLTRGLAGHEQYF
TRBV19,-,TRBD1,TRBJ1-3,TGTGCCAGTCGCGAGGACAGGACGAACTCTGGAAACACCATATATTTT,CASREDRTNSGNTIYF
TRBV6-2/TRBV6-3,-,-,TRBJ2-7,TGTGCCAGCAGTCCCGGGACACCCCCTTACGAGCAGTACTTC,CASSPGTPPYEQYF
TRBV2,-,TRBD1,TRBJ1-1,TGTGCCAGCAGTGGGCCCGGGACAGTCTACACTGAAGCTTTCTTT,CASSGPGTVYTEAFF
TRBV6-5,-,-,TRBJ2-3,TGTGCCAGCAAACTGGAGACCCTACCCGCCGATACGCAGTATTTT,CASKLETLPADTQYF
TRBV2,-,-,TRBJ1-5,TGTGCCAGCAGTGGACAGAGTAGCAATCAGCCCCAGCATTTT,CASSGQSSNQPQHF
TRBV14,few,-,TRBJ1-2,TGTGCCAGCAGCCCTCTGAAAGATGGCGAGGCGGGCTACACCTTC,CASSPLKDGEAGYTF
TRBV11-3,once,TRBD1,TRBJ2-1,TGTGCCAGCAGCTTAGATTACAGGGGTCCTGACAATGAGCAGTTCTTC,CASSLDYRGPDNEQFF
TRBV9,few,-,TRBJ2-7,TGTGCCAGCAGCGTAGGTGTGGGGGCCCTTACCTACGAGCAGTACTTC,CASSVGVGALTYEQYF
TRBV7-2,-,-,TRBJ2-2,TGTGCCAGCAGCCAGACTAGGGTAACCGGGGAGCTGTTTTTT,CASSQTRVTGELFF
TRBV2,few,-,TRBJ1-6,TGTGCCAGCAGTGAGGGCAGAGTTAATTCACCCCTCCACTTT,CASSEGRVNSPLHF
TRBV27,-,-,TRBJ1-1,TGTGCCAGCAGTTCTTGGGCGCGGGGGGCTGAAGCTTTCTTT,CASSSWARGAEAFF